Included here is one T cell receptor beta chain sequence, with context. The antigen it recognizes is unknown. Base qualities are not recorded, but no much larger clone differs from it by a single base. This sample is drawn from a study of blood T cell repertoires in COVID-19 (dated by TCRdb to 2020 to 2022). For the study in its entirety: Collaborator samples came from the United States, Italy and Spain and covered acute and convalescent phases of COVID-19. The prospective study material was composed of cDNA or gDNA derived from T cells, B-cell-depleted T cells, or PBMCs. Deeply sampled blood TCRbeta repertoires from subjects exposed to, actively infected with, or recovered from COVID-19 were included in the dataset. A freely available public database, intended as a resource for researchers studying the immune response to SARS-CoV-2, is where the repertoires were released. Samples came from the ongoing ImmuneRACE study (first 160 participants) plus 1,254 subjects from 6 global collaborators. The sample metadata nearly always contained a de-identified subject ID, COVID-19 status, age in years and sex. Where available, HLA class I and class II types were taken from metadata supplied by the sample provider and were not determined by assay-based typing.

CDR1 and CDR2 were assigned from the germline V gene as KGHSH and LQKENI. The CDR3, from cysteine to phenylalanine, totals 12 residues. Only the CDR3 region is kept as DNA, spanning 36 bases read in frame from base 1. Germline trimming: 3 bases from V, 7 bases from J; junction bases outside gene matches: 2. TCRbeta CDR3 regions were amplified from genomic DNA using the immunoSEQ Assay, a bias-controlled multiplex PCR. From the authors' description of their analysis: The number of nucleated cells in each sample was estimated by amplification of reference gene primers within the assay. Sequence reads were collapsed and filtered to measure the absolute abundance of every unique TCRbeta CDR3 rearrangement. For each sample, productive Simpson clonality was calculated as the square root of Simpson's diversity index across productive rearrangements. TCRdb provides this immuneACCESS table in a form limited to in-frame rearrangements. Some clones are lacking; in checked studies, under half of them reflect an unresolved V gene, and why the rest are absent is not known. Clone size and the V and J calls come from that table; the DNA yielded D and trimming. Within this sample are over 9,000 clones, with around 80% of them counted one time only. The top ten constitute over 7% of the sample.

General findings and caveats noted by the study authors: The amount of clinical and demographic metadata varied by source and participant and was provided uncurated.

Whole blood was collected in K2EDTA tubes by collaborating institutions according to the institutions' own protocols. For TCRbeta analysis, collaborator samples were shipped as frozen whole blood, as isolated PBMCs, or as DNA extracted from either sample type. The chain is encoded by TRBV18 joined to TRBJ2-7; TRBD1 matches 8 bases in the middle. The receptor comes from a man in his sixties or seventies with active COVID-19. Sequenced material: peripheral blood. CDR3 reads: CASSPTGGEQYF. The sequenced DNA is TGTGCCAGCTCACCTACAGGGGGAGAGCAGTACTTC.